Shown below are 12 T cell receptor beta chains from a single sample sequenced in a study of blood T cell repertoires in COVID-19. The method was immunoSEQ multiplex PCR; TCRdb's version includes in-frame clones alone and lacks a portion of them. The sample records under 350,000 clones, over 75% being singletons. The specimen sequenced was peripheral blood. Every receptor here comes from a human donor in a cohort sampled during active COVID-19.

This rearrangement joins TRBV15 to TRBJ1-5, with D perhaps matching TRBD1 (6 bases). Trimming took off 8 bases at V and 1 base at J, with 9 bases between the two ends. Germline V CDR1 and CDR2: LNHNV, YYDKDF (reference sequence). The CDR3 is made up of 13 amino acids. The CDR3 DNA reads as TGTGCCACCGCACAGGGCAGCAATCAGCCCCAGCATTTT. Its protein is CATAQGSNQPQHF. Full variable domain (missing parts from reference TRBV15 and TRBJ1-5): DAMVIQNPRYQVTQFGKPVTLSCSQTLNHNVMYWYQQKSSQAPKLLFHYYDKDFNNEADTPDNFQSRRPNTSFCFLDIRSPGLGDTAMYLCATAQGSNQPQHFGDGTRLSIL.

The rearrangement uses TRBV24-1 and TRBJ2-1; 7 nucleotides agree with TRBD1. The CDR3 is 14 residues long. CDR1 KGHDR and CDR2 SFDVKD come from the germline V gene. The V gene end was trimmed by 2 bases and the J gene end by 11 bases; junction bases not matched to a gene: 8. The CDR3 region is CATSDWDSTMKQFF. As DNA, the CDR3 is TGTGCCACCAGTGATTGGGACAGTACAATGAAGCAGTTCTTC.

This sequence joins TRBV29-1 and TRBJ2-5; 11 bases map to TRBD1. Germline-derived CDR1 and CDR2 are SQVTM and ANQGSEA. The V gene end was trimmed by 4 bases and the J gene end by 4 bases; junction bases not matched to a gene: 5. CDR3 length: 14 residues. CDR3 amino acids: CSVGGTGGGETQYF. The DNA of the CDR3 is TGCAGCGTTGGAGGGACAGGGGGAGGAGAGACCCAGTACTTC.

The chain uses TRBV4-3 and TRBJ1-6; D is perhaps TRBD1 (5 bases). This CDR3 region has 14 residues. V shed 4 bases and J shed 9 bases, with 13 bases lying between them. Germline V lookup: CDR1 LGHNA, CDR2 YSLEER. The CDR3 region has the DNA TGCGCCAGCAGCCTCAAGCGCGGGGGTTCACCCCTCCACTTT. It yields the protein CASSLKRGGSPLHF.

This chain joins TRBV27 and TRBJ2-7; TRBD1 aligns across 7 bases. Looked up from germline, CDR1 is MNHEY and CDR2 is SMNVEV (reference sequence). V lost 4 bases, J lost 3 bases, and 21 bases stayed unmatched. There are 19 residues in the CDR3. The CDR3, as DNA: TGTGCCAGCAGTTCCCGGACAGGTCCACCTTGGTTCAGGTTCTACGAGCAGTACTTC. Residues: CASSSRTGPPWFRFYEQYF.

This chain uses TRBV18 with TRBJ2-5, with D possibly matching TRBD2 (6 bases). This CDR3 comprises 15 residues. V was clipped by 4 bases and J by 3 bases, with 15 bases between them. CDR1 and CDR2 (germline): KGHSH, LQKENI. The CDR3 here is CASSRLAGLEETQYF. The CDR3 region has the DNA TGTGCCAGCTCACGGCTCGCGGGATTAGAAGAGACCCAGTACTTC. The variable domain in full, completed from reference TRBV18 and TRBJ2-5, reads NAGVMQNPRHLVRRRGQEARLRCSPMKGHSHVYWYRQLPEEGLKFMVYLQKENIIDESGMPKERFSAEFPKEGPSILRIQQVVRGDSAAYFCASSRLAGLEETQYFGPGTRLLVL.

CDR3 protein: CASSLMTGYEQYF. Here the CDR3 DNA reads TGTGCCAGCAGCCTGATGACTGGCTACGAGCAGTACTTC. The V gene is TRBV7-9, the J gene TRBJ2-7; D is unclear. Germline CDR1 and CDR2: SEHNR and FQNEAQ (reference sequence). Deletions cut 5 bases from V and 3 bases from J, with 11 bases between. This CDR3 region has 13 residues.

This clone was recorded only once. The chain couples TRBV27 to TRBJ1-1, with TRBD1 matching over 7 bases. CDR1 and CDR2 (germline): MNHEY, SMNVEV (reference sequence). The CDR3 contains 16 residues. Trimming removed 1 base from V and 5 bases from J; junction bases left unmatched: 10. The CDR3 DNA sequence: TGTGCCAGCAGTTTATACCTTAGACAGGGAGGTACTGAAGCTTTCTTT. This translates into CASSLYLRQGGTEAFF.

The chain recombines TRBV7-2 with TRBJ2-7, with D possibly matching TRBD1 (8 bases). CDR1 is SGHTA, CDR2 FQGNSA, per germline. With 1 base removed from V and 6 bases from J, the gap between germline ends came to 19 bases. The CDR3 loop spans 16 amino acids. This chain's CDR3 is CASSLGYGNRGGEQYF. CDR3 coding DNA: TGTGCCAGCAGCTTAGGATACGGGAACAGGGGGGGCGAGCAGTACTTC.

V is TRBV27 and J is TRBJ1-2; 8 bases are shared with TRBD1. CDR3 size: 14 residues. Germline-derived CDR1 and CDR2 are MNHEY and SMNVEV (reference sequence). Germline trimming cut 8 bases from V and 3 bases from J; bases unmatched to any gene: 8. The CDR3 is CASGPRDRHYGYTF. Here the CDR3 DNA reads TGTGCCAGCGGACCCCGGGACAGGCACTATGGCTACACCTTC.

CDR3 bases: TGCAGCGCAATACAGGGGAACACTGAAGCTTTCTTT. This translates into CSAIQGNTEAFF. The chain joins TRBV29-1 to TRBJ1-1; possible D gene TRBD1, 6 bases. V was shortened by 7 bases and J by 1 base, with 10 bases between the two germline ends. This CDR3 is built from 12 residues. Germline loops: CDR1 SQVTM, CDR2 ANQGSEA.

The gene calls are TRBV14 and TRBJ2-5, with a weak D call TRBD1 (5 bases). The ends were cut back, 1 base at V and 3 bases at J, with 6 bases in the middle. Germline V CDR1 and CDR2: SGHDN, FVKESK. This CDR3 is built from 13 residues. CDR3 residues: CASSQGGKETQYF. The CDR3 DNA follows: TGTGCCAGCAGCCAAGGGGGCAAAGAGACCCAGTACTTC.